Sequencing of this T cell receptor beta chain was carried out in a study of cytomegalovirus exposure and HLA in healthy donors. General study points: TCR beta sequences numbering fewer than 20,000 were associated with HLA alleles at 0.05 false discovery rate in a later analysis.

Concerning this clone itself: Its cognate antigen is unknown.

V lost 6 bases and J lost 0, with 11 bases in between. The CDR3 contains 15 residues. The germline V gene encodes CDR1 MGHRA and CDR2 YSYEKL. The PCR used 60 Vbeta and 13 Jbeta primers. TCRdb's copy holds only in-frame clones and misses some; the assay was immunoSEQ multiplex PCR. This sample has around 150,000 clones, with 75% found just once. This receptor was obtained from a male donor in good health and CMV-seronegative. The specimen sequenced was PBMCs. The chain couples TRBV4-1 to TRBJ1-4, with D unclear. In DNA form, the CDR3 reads TGCGCCAGCAGTAGTAAATTTGCAACTAATGAAAAACTGTTTTTT. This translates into CASSSKFATNEKLFF.